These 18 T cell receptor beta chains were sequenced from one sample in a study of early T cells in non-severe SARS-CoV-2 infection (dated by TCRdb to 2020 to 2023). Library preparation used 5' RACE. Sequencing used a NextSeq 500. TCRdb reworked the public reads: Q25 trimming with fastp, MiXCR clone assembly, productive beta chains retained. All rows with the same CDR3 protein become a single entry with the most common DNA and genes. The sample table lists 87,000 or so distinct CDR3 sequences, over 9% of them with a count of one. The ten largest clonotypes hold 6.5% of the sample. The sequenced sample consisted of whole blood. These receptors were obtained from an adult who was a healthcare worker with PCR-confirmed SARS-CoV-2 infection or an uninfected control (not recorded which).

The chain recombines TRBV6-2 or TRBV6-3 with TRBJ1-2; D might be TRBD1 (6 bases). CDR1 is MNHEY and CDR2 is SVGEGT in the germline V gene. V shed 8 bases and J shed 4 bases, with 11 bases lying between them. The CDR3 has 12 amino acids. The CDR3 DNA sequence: TGTGCCAGCCAGACAGGCGTCTATGGCTACACCTTC. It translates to CASQTGVYGYTF.

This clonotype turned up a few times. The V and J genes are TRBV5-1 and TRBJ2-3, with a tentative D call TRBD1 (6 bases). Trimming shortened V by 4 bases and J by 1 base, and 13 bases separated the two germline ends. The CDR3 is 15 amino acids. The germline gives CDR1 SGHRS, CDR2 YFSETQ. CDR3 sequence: CASSITGYGTDTQYF. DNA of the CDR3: TGCGCCAGCAGCATTACAGGGTATGGCACAGATACGCAGTATTTT.

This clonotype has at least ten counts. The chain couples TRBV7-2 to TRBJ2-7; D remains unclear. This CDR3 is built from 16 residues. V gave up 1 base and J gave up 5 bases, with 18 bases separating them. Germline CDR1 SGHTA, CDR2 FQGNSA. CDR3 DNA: TGTGCCAGCAGCTTAGGAGGTCCCCGGGTATATGACGAGCAGTACTTC. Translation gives CASSLGGPRVYDEQYF.

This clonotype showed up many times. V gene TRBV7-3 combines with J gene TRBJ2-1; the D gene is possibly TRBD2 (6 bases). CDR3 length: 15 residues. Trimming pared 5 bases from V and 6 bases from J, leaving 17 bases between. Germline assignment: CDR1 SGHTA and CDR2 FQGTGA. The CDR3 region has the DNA TGTGCCAGCAGCCCCGTTAGCGGAGACCCCAATGAGCAGTTCTTC. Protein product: CASSPVSGDPNEQFF.

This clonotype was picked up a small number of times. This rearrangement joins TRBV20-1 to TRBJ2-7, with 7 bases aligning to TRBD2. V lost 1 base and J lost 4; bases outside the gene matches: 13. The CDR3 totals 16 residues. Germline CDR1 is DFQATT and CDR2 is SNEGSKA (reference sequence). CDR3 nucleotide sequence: TGCAGTGCTAGAGGAGGATCCGCGGGAGTATCTTACGAGCAGTACTTC. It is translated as CSARGGSAGVSYEQYF.

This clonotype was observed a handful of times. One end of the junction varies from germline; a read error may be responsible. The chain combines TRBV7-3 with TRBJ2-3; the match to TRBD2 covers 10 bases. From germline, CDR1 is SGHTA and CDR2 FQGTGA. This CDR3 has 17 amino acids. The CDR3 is CASSLTSASGSTDTQFF. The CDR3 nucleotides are TGTGCCAGCAGCTTAACGTCGGCTAGCGGGAGCACAGATACGCAGTTTTTT.

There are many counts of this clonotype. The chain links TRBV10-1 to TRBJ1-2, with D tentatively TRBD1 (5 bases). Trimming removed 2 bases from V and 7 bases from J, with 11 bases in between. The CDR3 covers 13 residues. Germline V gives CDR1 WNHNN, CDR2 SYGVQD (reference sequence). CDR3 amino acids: CASSETGSGGYTF. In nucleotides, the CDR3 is TGCGCCAGCAGTGAGACAGGCAGTGGTGGCTACACCTTC.

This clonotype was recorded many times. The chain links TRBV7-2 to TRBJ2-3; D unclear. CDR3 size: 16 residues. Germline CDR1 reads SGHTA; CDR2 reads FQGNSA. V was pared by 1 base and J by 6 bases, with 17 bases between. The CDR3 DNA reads TGTGCCAGCAGCTTAGGTGGCGGCCGGCTCCGGGATACGCAGTATTTT. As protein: CASSLGGGRLRDTQYF.

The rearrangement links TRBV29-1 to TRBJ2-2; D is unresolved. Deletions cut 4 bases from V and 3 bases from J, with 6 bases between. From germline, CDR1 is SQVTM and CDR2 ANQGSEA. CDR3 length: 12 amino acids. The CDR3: CSVAGDTGELFF. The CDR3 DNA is TGCAGCGTTGCCGGAGACACCGGGGAGCTGTTTTTT.

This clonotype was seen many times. The CDR3 DNA follows: TGTGCCAGCCGGGGCAGGGAGGGTTCACCCCTCCACTTT. As protein: CASRGREGSPLHF. This rearrangement joins TRBV6-1 to TRBJ1-6; D may be TRBD1 (5 bases). V lost 8 bases, J lost 9 bases, and 14 bases lay in between. The germline V gene has CDR1 MNHNS and CDR2 SASEGT. This CDR3 contains 13 residues.

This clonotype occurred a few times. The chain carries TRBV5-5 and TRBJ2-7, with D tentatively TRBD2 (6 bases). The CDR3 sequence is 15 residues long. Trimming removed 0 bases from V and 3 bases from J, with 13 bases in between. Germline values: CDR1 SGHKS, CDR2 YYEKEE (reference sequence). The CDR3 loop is CASSLGAGPLYEQYF. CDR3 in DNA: TGTGCCAGCAGCTTGGGGGCGGGACCCCTCTACGAGCAGTACTTC.

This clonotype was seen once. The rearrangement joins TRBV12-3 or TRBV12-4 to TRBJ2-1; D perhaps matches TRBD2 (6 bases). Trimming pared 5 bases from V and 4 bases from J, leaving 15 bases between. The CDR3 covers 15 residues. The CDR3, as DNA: TGTGCCAGCAGTCTCGGCGGGGTTTGGTACAATGAGCAGTTCTTC. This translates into CASSLGGVWYNEQFF.

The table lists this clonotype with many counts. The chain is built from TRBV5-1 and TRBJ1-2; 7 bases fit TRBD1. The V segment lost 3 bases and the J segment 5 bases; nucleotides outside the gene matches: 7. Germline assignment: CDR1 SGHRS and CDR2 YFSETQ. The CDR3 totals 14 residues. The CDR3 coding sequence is TGCGCCAGCAGCTATGCCGGGACAGCTTATGGCTACACCTTC. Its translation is CASSYAGTAYGYTF.

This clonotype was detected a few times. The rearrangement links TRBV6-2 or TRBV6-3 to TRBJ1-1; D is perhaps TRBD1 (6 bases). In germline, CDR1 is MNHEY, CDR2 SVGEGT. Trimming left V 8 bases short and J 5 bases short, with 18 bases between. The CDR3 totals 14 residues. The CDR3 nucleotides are TGTGCCAGCTCGCCTACTAGGGGGAAAACTGAAGCTTTCTTT. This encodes CASSPTRGKTEAFF.

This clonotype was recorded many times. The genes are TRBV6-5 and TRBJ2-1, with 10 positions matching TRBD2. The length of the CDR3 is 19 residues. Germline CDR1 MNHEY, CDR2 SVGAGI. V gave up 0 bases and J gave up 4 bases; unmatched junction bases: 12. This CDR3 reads CASSYSGLAGAVGYNEQFF. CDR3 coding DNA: TGTGCCAGCAGTTACTCAGGCCTAGCGGGAGCCGTCGGGTACAATGAGCAGTTCTTC.

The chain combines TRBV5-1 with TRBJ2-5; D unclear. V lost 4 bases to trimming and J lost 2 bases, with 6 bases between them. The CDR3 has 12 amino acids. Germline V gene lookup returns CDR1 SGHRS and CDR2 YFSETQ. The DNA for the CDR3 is TGCGCCAGCAGCGAGCCTCAAGAGACCCAGTACTTC. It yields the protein CASSEPQETQYF.

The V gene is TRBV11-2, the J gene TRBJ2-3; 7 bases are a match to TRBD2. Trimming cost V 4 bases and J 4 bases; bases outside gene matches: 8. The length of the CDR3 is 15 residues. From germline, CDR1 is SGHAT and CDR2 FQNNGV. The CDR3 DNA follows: TGTGCCAGCAGCTCCAGACTAGCTTTCGCAGATACGCAGTATTTT. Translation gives CASSSRLAFADTQYF.

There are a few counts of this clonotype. Written as DNA, the CDR3 is TGTGCCAGCAATAAGGGGCCCCGTGAGACCCAGTACTTC. Protein: CASNKGPRETQYF. The rearrangement uses TRBV6-5 and TRBJ2-5; D may be TRBD1 (5 bases). This CDR3 has 13 amino acids. Germline loops: CDR1 MNHEY, CDR2 SVGAGI. The V and J ends lost 7 bases and 5 bases respectively, with 14 bases between them.